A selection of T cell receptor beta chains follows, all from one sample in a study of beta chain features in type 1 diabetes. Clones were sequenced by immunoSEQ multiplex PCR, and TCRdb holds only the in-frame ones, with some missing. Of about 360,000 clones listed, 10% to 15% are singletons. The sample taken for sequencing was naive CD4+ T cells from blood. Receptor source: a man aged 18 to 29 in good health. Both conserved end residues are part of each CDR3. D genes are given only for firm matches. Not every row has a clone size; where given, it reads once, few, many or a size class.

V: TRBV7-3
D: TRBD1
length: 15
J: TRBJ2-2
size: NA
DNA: TGTGCCAGCAGCTCGCGGACAGGGGCCACCGGGGAGCTGTTTTTT
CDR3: CASSSRTGATGELFF

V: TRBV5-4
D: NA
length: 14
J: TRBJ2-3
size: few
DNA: TGTGCCAGCAGCTTCCCTAGCGGCACAGATACGCAGTATTTT
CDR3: CASSFPSGTDTQYF

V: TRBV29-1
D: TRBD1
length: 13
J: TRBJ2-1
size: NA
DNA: TGCAGCGGACAGGGTTTCCCCTACAATGAGCAGTTCTTC
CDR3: CSGQGFPYNEQFF

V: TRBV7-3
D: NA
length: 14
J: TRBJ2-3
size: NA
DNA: TGTGCCAGCAGCTTAGCGTTACTGACAGATACGCAGTATTTT
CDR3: CASSLALLTDTQYF

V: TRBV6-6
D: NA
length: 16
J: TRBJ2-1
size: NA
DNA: TGTGCCAGCAGTTACCCCGGGCGGGTGAGCTACAATGAGCAGTTCTTC
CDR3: CASSYPGRVSYNEQFF

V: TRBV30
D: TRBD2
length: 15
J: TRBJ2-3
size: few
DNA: TGTGCCTGGTGTATGGGTAGCGGGAGTATAAATACGCAGTATTTT
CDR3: CAWCMGSGSINTQYF

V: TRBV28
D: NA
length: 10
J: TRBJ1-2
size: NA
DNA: TGTGCCAGCGGGCTTTCGGGCTACACCTTC
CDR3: CASGLSGYTF

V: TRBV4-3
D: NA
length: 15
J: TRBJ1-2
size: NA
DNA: TGCGCCAGCAGCCGTGGGGGCCAGGGCAACTATGGCTACACCTTC
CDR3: CASSRGGQGNYGYTF

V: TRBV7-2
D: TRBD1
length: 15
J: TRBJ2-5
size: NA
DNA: TGTGCCAGCAGCTTAGTGGGACAGGGGGGAGAGACCCAGTACTTC
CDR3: CASSLVGQGGETQYF

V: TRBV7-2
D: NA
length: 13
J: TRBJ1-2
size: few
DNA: TGTGCCAGCAGCTTAGAGCCACACTATGGCTACACCTTC
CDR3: CASSLEPHYGYTF

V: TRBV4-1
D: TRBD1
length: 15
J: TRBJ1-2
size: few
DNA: TGCGCCAGCAGCCCCGGACAGGGGGCTGTCTATGGCTACACCTTC
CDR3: CASSPGQGAVYGYTF

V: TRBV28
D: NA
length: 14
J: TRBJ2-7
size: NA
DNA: TGTGCCAGCAGGATACAGGGTAGGGCATCAAAGCAGTACTTC
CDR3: CASRIQGRASKQYF

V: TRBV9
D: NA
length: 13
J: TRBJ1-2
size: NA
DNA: TGTGCCAGCAGCGACCTTGGTCTGGGCGGCTACACCTTC
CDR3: CASSDLGLGGYTF

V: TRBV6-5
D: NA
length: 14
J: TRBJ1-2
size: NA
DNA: TGTGCCAGCAGTTACGGACAGATCAACTATGGCTACACCTTC
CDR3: CASSYGQINYGYTF

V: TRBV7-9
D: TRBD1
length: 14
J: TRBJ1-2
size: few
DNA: TGTGCCAGCAGTTCGGAGACAGGGGGCTATGGCTACACCTTC
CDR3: CASSSETGGYGYTF

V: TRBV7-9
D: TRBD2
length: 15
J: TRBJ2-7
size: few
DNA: TGTGCCAGCAGCTCTACTAGCGGGAGAACCTACGAGCAGTACTTC
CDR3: CASSSTSGRTYEQYF

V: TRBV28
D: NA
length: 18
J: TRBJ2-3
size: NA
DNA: TGTGCCAGCAGTTTACGCCTCCGAAGCTTCACTAGCACAGATACGCAGTATTTT
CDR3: CASSLRLRSFTSTDTQYF

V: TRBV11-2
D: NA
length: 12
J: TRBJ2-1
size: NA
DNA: TGTGCCAGCAGCTTTCCACAGGGATCCCGGTTCTTC
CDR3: CASSFPQGSRFF

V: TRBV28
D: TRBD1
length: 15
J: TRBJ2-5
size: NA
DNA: TGTGCCAGCAGTCTTGATGGGACAGGAGGGGAGACCCAGTACTTC
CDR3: CASSLDGTGGETQYF

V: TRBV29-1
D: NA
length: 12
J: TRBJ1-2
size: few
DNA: TGCAGCGTTGAAGGCAGGTACTATGGCTACACCTTC
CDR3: CSVEGRYYGYTF

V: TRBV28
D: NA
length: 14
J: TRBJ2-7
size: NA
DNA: TGTGCCAGCAGTTTAAGGCGGCGGACCTACGAGCAGTACTTC
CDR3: CASSLRRRTYEQYF

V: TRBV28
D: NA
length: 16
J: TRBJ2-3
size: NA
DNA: TGTGCCAGCAGTTTGAAGACATTTGGATGGGCAGATACGCAGTATTTT
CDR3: CASSLKTFGWADTQYF

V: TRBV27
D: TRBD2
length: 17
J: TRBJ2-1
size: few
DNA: TGTGCCAGCAGACCCCCGACTAGCGGGAATTACTACAATGAGCAGTTCTTC
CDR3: CASRPPTSGNYYNEQFF

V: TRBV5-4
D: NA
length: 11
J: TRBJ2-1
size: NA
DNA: TGTGCCAGCAGCTCTATCGATGAGCAGTTCTTC
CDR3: CASSSIDEQFF

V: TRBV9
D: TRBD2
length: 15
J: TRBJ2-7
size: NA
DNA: TGTGCCAGCAGCGTGGCTAGCGGACTCTCCTACGAGCAGTACTTC
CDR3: CASSVASGLSYEQYF

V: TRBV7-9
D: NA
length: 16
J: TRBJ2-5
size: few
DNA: TGTGCCAGCAGCTCCCCTAGGGGAGGCCTCGGGGAGACCCAGTACTTC
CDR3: CASSSPRGGLGETQYF

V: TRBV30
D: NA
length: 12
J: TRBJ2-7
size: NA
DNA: TGTGCCTGGAGTGAAAGTAGATACGAGCAGTACTTC
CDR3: CAWSESRYEQYF

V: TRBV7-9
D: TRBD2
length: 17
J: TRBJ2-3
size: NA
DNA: TGTGCCAGCAGCTTAGGATCAGGCGGGAGAAGCACAGATACGCAGTATTTT
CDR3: CASSLGSGGRSTDTQYF

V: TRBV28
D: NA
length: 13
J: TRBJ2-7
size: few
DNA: TGTGCCAGCAGTCCAGGACAGACCTACGAGCAGTACTTC
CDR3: CASSPGQTYEQYF

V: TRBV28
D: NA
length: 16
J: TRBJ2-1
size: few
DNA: TGTGCCAGCAGTTCCCGCCGGACAAACTCCTACAATGAGCAGTTCTTC
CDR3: CASSSRRTNSYNEQFF

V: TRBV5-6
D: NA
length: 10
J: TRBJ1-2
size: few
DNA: TGTGCCAGCAGCCCGGACGGACAGTCCTTC
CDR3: CASSPDGQSF

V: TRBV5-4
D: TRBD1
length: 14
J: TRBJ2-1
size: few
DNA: TGTGCCAGCAGCGCCCGGGACAGCCACAATGAGCAGTTCTTC
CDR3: CASSARDSHNEQFF

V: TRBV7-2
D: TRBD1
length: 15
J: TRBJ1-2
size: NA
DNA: TGTGCCAGCAGCTTAGTGCAGGGGGGTAACTATGGCTACACCTTC
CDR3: CASSLVQGGNYGYTF

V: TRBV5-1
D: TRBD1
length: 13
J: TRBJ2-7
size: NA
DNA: TGCGCCAGTTCCGGGACAGACGCCTACGAGCAGTACTTC
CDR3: CASSGTDAYEQYF

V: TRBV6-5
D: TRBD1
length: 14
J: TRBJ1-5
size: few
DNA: TGTGCCAGCAGCGGTTGGACAGGGCGACAGCCCCAGCATTTT
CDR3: CASSGWTGRQPQHF

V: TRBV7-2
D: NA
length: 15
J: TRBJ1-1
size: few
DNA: TGTGCCAGCAGCTTAGAGGCAGGGATGAACACTGAAGCTTTCTTT
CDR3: CASSLEAGMNTEAFF

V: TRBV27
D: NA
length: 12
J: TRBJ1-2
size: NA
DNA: TGTGCCAGCAGTGCCGGTGGCTATGGCTACACCTTC
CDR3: CASSAGGYGYTF

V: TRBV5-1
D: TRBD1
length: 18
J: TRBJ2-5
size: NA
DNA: TGCGCCAGCAGCTTGGGAACCTCCGGACAGGGGGCGTCAGAGACCCAGTACTTC
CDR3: CASSLGTSGQGASETQYF

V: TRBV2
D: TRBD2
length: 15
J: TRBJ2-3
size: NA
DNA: TGTGCCAGCAGACCACCGGGACTACACACAGATACGCAGTATTTT
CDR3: CASRPPGLHTDTQYF

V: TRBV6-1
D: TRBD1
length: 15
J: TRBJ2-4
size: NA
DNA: TGTGCCAGCAGTGGGGAGTGGACAGGGGGAAACATTCAGTACTTC
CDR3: CASSGEWTGGNIQYF

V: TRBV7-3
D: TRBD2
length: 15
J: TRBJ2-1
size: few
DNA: TGTGCCAGCAGCGGACTAGCGGGGGACCACAATGAGCAGTTCTTC
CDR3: CASSGLAGDHNEQFF

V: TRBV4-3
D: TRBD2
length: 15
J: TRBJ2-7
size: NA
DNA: TGCGCCAGCAGCCAAGGTCCGACTAGCTCTTACGAGCAGTACTTC
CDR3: CASSQGPTSSYEQYF